Each of the 18 T cell receptor beta chains below was sequenced from the same sample in a study of T-cell reconstitution after alpha-beta-depleted transplantation in children (dated by TCRdb to 2016 to 2017). To prepare the library, PCR was applied. The sequencing machine was an Illumina HiSeq 2500. Molecular barcoding was employed in the preparation of TCR libraries, with unique molecular identifiers being used to normalize TCRbeta repertoire quantification. Starting from the raw public reads, TCRdb applied fastp trimming at Q25, assembled clones with MiXCR and retained in-frame beta chains. Every CDR3 protein is listed once, alongside the most common genes and DNA of its rows. This sample lists about 610,000 distinct CDR3 sequences; roughly a tenth were detected once. Clones ranked in the top ten supply 4% to 5% of the sample. The sample consisted of PBMCs from the stem cell graft donor, taken from the stem cell graft. Receptors were obtained from a human donor who donated a stem cell graft to a child with acute myeloid leukemia.

V usage is TRBV19 and J usage is TRBJ2-1; TRBD2 is a possible D gene (6 bases). V lost 6 bases, J lost 0 bases, and 12 bases lay in between. Germline assignment: CDR1 LNHDA and CDR2 SQIVND (reference sequence). This CDR3 comprises 15 residues. CDR3 DNA: TGTGCCAGTAGACTCGCGGGATTCTCCTACAATGAGCAGTTCTTC. Amino acid sequence: CASRLAGFSYNEQFF. The entire variable domain, with the rest obtained from reference TRBV19 and TRBJ2-1, is as follows: DGGITQSPKYLFRKEGQNVTLSCEQNLNHDAMYWYRQDPGQGLRLIYYSQIVNDFQKGDIAEGYSVSREKKESFPLTVTSAQKNPTAFYLCASRLAGFSYNEQFFGPGTRLTVL.

This chain connects TRBV12-3 or TRBV12-4 to TRBJ1-4; tentative D call: TRBD1 (6 bases). Between the trimmed V and J ends, which lost 5 bases and 8 bases, there was a span of 15 bases. CDR3 length: 14 residues. The CDR3: CASSGPRTGEKLFF. The CDR3 nucleotides are TGTGCCAGCAGTGGGCCGAGAACAGGGGAAAAACTGTTTTTT.

The chain joins TRBV29-1 to TRBJ1-2; 8 bases are shared with TRBD1. Trimming at V came to 7 bases and at J to 7 bases, leaving 8 bases not matched to a gene. Germline-derived CDR1 and CDR2 are SQVTM and ANQGSEA. There are 12 residues in the CDR3. The CDR3 coding sequence is TGCAGCGCCCGGACAGGGTGGATTGGCTACACCTTC. This sequence encodes CSARTGWIGYTF.

This clonotype was seen many times. The rearrangement joins TRBV20-1 to TRBJ2-7; 9 bases are shared with TRBD1. Germline assignment: CDR1 DFQATT and CDR2 SNEGSKA (reference sequence). V shed 8 bases and J 4 bases; nucleotides not matched to a gene: 12. This CDR3 is built from 14 residues. CDR3 in amino acids: CSQAPGQGAYEQYF. The CDR3 coding sequence is TGCAGTCAAGCCCCGGGACAGGGTGCTTACGAGCAGTACTTC.

This clonotype was observed many times. This rearrangement joins TRBV10-3 to TRBJ2-5; maybe TRBD2 (6 bases). The CDR3 runs 14 residues. V was clipped by 2 bases and J by 3 bases, with 10 bases between them. Germline V gene sequence: CDR1 ENHRY, CDR2 SYGVKD. The CDR3 reads CAISEAGREETQYF. DNA for the CDR3: TGTGCCATCAGTGAGGCGGGGCGAGAAGAGACCCAGTACTTC.

In its sample, this clonotype was seen many times. The CDR3 DNA reads TGCAGTGCTCGACAGGAGCTCACTGAAGCTTTCTTT. It codes for CSARQELTEAFF. The chain uses TRBV20-1 and TRBJ1-1, with D perhaps TRBD1 (6 bases). Germline lookup yields CDR1 DFQATT and CDR2 SNEGSKA (reference sequence). The V and J ends lost 5 bases and 4 bases respectively, with 11 bases between them. This CDR3 is 12 amino acids long.

This clonotype turned up a few times. The rearrangement joins TRBV19 to TRBJ2-2; D remains unclear. Per germline, CDR1 LNHDA and CDR2 SQIVND (reference sequence). The CDR3 is made up of 13 amino acids. V was shortened by 2 bases and J by 5 bases, with 6 bases between the two germline ends. The CDR3 reads CASSISRTGELFF. The DNA of the CDR3 is TGTGCCAGTAGTATATCAAGGACCGGGGAGCTGTTTTTT. Full variable domain (missing parts from reference TRBV19 and TRBJ2-2): DGGITQSPKYLFRKEGQNVTLSCEQNLNHDAMYWYRQDPGQGLRLIYYSQIVNDFQKGDIAEGYSVSREKKESFPLTVTSAQKNPTAFYLCASSISRTGELFFGEGSRLTVL.

This clonotype was observed a few times. The chain uses TRBV11-1 and TRBJ2-2; D is uncertain. Germline CDR1 SGHAT, CDR2 FQDESV (reference sequence). The CDR3 is 14 amino acids. Between the trimmed V and J ends, which lost 5 bases and 3 bases, there was a span of 10 bases. The CDR3 DNA is TGTGCCAGCAGCCCTCGACCTTACACCGGGGAGCTGTTTTTT. Amino acids: CASSPRPYTGELFF.

This clonotype was recorded once. This chain joins TRBV12-3 or TRBV12-4 and TRBJ2-1; TRBD2 matches at 10 bases. The trim removed 5 bases at V and 7 bases at J, leaving 14 bases unmatched. The CDR3 has 17 amino acids. In DNA form, the CDR3 reads TGTGCCAGCAGTCCTAGACTAGCGGGTTTCGAAGGGAATGAGCAGTTCTTC. This codes for CASSPRLAGFEGNEQFF.

This clonotype has a count of ten or more. V is TRBV12-3 or TRBV12-4 and J is TRBJ2-3; D is undetermined. The V end was cut by 6 bases, the J end by 2 bases, with 9 bases between. This CDR3 has 13 amino acids. The CDR3 DNA follows: TGTGCCAGCAGACCCACCTCCACAGATACGCAGTATTTT. Residues: CASRPTSTDTQYF.

This clonotype was detected many times. The chain recombines TRBV29-1 with TRBJ2-1; D is unresolved. Between the trimmed V and J ends, which lost 4 bases and 5 bases, there was a span of 9 bases. This CDR3 is 12 amino acids long. Germline V gives CDR1 SQVTM, CDR2 ANQGSEA. The CDR3 nucleotides are TGCAGCGTTGCCCCCACAAACAATGAGCAGTTCTTC. The encoded protein is CSVAPTNNEQFF.

This clonotype has ten or more counts. The rearrangement links TRBV29-1 to TRBJ2-3, with D perhaps TRBD1 or TRBD2 (7 bases each). This CDR3 contains 13 residues. Germline V CDR1 and CDR2: SQVTM, ANQGSEA. The ends were cut back, 5 bases at V and 5 bases at J, with 14 bases in the middle. CDR3 bases: TGCAGCGTTTGGGGCAGGGGGGGAGATACGCAGTATTTT. This encodes CSVWGRGGDTQYF.

The chain uses TRBV12-3 or TRBV12-4 and TRBJ2-3; 8 nucleotides agree with TRBD1. The V segment lost 5 bases and the J segment 2 bases; nucleotides outside the gene matches: 6. This CDR3 has 15 residues. The CDR3 DNA is TGTGCCAGCAGTCGATGGACAGGGTACACAGATACGCAGTATTTT. As protein: CASSRWTGYTDTQYF.

There are a few counts of this clonotype. The rearrangement links TRBV6-4 to TRBJ1-1; D gene unclear. This CDR3 has 14 amino acids. Germline loops: CDR1 MRHNA, CDR2 SNTAGT. V was trimmed by 7 bases and J by 1 base, leaving 13 bases between them. CDR3 in amino acids: CASKRVGTNTEAFF. The CDR3 DNA reads as TGTGCCAGCAAGAGAGTCGGTACGAACACTGAAGCTTTCTTT.

This clonotype appeared once. This could be a read error, since a much larger clone is one nucleotide away. The chain couples TRBV2 to TRBJ1-1; D uncertain. This CDR3 comprises 12 residues. Germline V gives CDR1 SNHLY, CDR2 FYNNEI. Trimming removed 6 bases at V and 2 bases at J, with 7 bases between. For the CDR3, the DNA is TGTGCCAGCAGGAGGGATAACACTGAAGCTTTCTTT. This sequence encodes CASRRDNTEAFF.

The chain employs TRBV10-3 and TRBJ2-7; the D gene could be TRBD1 or TRBD2 (5 bases each). The CDR3 has 16 amino acids. Germline CDR1 reads ENHRY; CDR2 reads SYGVKD. The germline V and J ends were trimmed by 4 bases and 4 bases, with 20 bases remaining between them. CDR3 region: CAISAPLRDRGYEQYF. CDR3 bases: TGTGCCATCAGTGCGCCCCTGAGGGACCGGGGTTACGAGCAGTACTTC.

The rearrangement joins TRBV7-6 to TRBJ2-1; TRBD2 matches at 7 bases. Germline CDR1 is SGHVS and CDR2 is FNYEAQ. V dropped 5 bases and J dropped 3; count of bases not matched to a gene: 13. The CDR3 is 17 residues long. CDR3 coding DNA: TGTGCCAGCAGCCCCGGGACTACCTTTCCACTCTACAATGAGCAGTTCTTC. This codes for CASSPGTTFPLYNEQFF.

This clonotype has more than one count but fewer than ten. The CDR3 reads CASSLSLRNEQYF. The CDR3 coding sequence is TGTGCCAGCAGCTTAAGTCTGAGGAACGAGCAGTACTTC. The rearrangement links TRBV7-9 to TRBJ2-7; D is unresolved. Trimming took off 2 bases at V and 5 bases at J, with 10 bases between the two ends. Germline CDR1 and CDR2: SEHNR and FQNEAQ (reference sequence). The length of the CDR3 is 13 residues.